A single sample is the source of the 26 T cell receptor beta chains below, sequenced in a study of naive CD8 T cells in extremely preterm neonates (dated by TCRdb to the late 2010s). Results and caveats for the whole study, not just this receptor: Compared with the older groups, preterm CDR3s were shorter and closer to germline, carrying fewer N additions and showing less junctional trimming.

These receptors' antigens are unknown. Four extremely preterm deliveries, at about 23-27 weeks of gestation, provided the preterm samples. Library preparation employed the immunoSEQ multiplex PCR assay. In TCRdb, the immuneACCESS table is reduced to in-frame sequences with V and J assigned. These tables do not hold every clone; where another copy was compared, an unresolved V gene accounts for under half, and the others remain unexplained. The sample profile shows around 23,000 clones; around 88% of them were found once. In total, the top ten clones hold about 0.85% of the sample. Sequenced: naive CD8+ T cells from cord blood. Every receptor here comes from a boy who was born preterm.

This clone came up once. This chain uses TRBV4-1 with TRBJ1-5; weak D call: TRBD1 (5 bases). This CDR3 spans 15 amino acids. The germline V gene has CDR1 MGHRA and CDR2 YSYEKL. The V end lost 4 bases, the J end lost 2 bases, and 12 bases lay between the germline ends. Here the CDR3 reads CASSLIGGGNQPQHF. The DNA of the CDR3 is TGCGCCAGCAGCCTCATAGGAGGGGGCAATCAGCCCCAGCATTTT.

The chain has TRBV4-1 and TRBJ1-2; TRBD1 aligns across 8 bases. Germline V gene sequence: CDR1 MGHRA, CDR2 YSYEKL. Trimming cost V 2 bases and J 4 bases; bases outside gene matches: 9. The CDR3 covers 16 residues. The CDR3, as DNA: TGCGCCAGCAGCCAACGCCTTGGACAGGGTCGCTATGGCTACACCTTC. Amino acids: CASSQRLGQGRYGYTF.

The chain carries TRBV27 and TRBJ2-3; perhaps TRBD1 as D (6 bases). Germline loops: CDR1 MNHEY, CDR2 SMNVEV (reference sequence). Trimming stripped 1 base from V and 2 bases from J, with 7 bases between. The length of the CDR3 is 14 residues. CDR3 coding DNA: TGTGCCAGCAGTTTATGGGACAACACAGATACGCAGTATTTT. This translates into CASSLWDNTDTQYF.

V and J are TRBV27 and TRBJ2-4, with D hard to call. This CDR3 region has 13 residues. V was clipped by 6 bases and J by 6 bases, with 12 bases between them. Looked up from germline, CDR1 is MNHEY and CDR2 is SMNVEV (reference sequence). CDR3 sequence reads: CASSFTGLNIQYF. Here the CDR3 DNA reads TGTGCCAGCAGCTTCACCGGGCTAAACATTCAGTACTTC.

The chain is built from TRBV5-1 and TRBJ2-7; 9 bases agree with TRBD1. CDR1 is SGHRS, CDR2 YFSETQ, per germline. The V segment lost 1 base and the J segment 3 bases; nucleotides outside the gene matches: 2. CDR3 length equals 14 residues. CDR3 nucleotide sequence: TGCGCCAGCAGCTTGCCGACAGGGGGCTACGAGCAGTACTTC. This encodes CASSLPTGGYEQYF.

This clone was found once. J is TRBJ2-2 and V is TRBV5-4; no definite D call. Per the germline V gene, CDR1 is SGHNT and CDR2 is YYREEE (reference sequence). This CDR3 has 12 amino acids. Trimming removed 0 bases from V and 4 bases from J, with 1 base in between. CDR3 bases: TGTGCCAGCAGCTTGGCCACCGGGGAGCTGTTTTTT. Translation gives CASSLATGELFF.

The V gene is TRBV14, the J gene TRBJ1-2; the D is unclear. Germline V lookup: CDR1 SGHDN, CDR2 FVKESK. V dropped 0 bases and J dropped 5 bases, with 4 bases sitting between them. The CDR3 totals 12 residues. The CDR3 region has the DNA TGTGCCAGCAGCCAAGATGGGTATGGCTACACCTTC. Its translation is CASSQDGYGYTF.

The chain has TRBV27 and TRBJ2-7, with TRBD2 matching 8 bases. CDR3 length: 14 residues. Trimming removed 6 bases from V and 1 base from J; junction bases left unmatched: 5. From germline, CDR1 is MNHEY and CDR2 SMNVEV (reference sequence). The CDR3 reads CASSPGLGSYEQYF. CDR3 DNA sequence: TGTGCCAGCAGCCCGGGACTAGGGTCCTACGAGCAGTACTTC.

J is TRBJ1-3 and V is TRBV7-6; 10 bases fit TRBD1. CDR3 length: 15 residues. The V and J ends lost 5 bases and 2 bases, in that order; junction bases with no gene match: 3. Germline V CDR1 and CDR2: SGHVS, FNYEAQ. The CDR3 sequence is CASSTGQGAGNTIYF. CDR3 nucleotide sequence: TGTGCCAGCAGCACTGGACAGGGGGCTGGAAACACCATATATTTT.

The CDR3 loop reads CASSEARTGATGELFF. The CDR3, as DNA: TGTGCCAGCAGTGAAGCAAGGACAGGGGCCACCGGGGAGCTGTTTTTT. The chain couples TRBV25-1 to TRBJ2-2; 9 nucleotides line up with TRBD1. V was pared by 2 bases and J by 4 bases, with 5 bases of the junction left unmatched. This CDR3 region has 16 residues. Per the germline V gene, CDR1 is MGHDK and CDR2 is SYGVNS. The variable domain in full, completed from reference TRBV25-1 and TRBJ2-2, reads EADIYQTPRYLVIGTGKKITLECSQTMGHDKMYWYQQDPGMELHLIHYSYGVNSTEKGDLSSESTVSRIRTEHFPLTLESARPSHTSQYLCASSEARTGATGELFFGEGSRLTVL.

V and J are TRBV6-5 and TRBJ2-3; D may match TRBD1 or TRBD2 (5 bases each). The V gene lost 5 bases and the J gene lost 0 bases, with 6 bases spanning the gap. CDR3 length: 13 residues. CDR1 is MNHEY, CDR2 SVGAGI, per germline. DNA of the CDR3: TGTGCCAGCAGTCGGGACAGCACAGATACGCAGTATTTT. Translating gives CASSRDSTDTQYF.

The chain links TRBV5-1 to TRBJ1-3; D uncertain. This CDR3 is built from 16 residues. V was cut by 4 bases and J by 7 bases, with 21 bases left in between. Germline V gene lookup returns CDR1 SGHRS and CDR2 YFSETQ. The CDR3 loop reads CASSLDRVGYGNTIYF. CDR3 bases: TGCGCCAGCAGCCTGGACCGAGTAGGGTATGGGAACACCATATATTTT.

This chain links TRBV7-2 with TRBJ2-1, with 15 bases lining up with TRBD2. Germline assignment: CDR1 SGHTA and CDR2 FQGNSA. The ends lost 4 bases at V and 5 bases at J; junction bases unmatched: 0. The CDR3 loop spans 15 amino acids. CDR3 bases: TGTGCCAGCAGCTGGACTAGCGGGGGGGACAATGAGCAGTTCTTC. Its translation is CASSWTSGGDNEQFF. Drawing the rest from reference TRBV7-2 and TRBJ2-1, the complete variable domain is GAGVSQSPSNKVTEKGKDVELRCDPISGHTALYWYRQSLGQGLEFLIYFQGNSAPDKSGLPSDRFSAERTGGSVSTLTIQRTQQEDSAVYLCASSWTSGGDNEQFFGPGTRLTVL.

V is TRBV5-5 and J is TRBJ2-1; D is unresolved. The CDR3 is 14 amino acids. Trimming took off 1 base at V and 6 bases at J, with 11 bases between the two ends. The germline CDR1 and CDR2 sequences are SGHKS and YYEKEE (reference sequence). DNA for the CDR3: TGTGCCAGCAGCTTGTGGCTAGTCCCCAATGAGCAGTTCTTC. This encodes CASSLWLVPNEQFF.

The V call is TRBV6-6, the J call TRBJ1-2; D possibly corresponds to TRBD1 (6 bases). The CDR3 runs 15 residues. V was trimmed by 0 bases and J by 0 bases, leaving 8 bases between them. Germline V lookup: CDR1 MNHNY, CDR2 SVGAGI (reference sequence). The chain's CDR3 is CASSYSHRANYGYTF. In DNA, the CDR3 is TGTGCCAGCAGTTACTCTCACAGGGCTAACTATGGCTACACCTTC.

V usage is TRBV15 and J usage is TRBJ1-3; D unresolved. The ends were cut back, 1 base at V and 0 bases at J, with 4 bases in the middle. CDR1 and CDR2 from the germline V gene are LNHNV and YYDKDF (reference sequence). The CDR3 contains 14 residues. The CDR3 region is CATSRAGSGNTIYF. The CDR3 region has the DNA TGTGCCACCAGCAGAGCCGGCTCTGGAAACACCATATATTTT.

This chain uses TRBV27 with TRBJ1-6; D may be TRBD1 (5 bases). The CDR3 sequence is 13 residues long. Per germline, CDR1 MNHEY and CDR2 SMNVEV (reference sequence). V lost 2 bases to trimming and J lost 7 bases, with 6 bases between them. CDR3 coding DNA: TGTGCCAGCAGTTTAGGACAAAATTCACCCCTCCACTTT. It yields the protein CASSLGQNSPLHF.

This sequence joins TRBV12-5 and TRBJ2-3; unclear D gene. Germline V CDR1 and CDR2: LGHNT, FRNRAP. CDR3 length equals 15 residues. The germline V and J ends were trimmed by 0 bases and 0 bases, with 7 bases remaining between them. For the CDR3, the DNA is TGTGCTAGTGGTTTGGTACACTCTAGCACAGATACGCAGTATTTT. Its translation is CASGLVHSSTDTQYF. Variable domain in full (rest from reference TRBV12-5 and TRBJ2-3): DARVTQTPRHKVTEMGQEVTMRCQPILGHNTVFWYRQTMMQGLELLAYFRNRAPLDDSGMPKDRFSAEMPDATLATLKIQPSEPRDSAVYFCASGLVHSSTDTQYFGPGTRLTVL.

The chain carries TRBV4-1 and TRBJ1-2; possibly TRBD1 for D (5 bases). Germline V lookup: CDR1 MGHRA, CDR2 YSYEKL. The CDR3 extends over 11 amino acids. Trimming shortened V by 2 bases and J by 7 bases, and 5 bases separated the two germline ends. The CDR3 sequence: CASSQQGGYTF. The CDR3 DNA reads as TGCGCCAGCAGCCAACAGGGTGGCTACACCTTC.

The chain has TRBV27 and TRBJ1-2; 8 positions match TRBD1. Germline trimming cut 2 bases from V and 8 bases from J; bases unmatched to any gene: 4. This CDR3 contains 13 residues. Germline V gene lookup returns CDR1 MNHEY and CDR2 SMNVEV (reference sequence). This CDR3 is CASSLGQGGGYTF. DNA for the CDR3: TGTGCCAGCAGTTTAGGACAGGGAGGGGGCTACACCTTC.

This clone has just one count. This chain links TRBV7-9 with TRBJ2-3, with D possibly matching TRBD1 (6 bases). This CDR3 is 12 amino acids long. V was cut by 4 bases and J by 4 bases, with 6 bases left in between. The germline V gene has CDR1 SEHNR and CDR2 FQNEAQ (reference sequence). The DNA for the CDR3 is TGTGCCAGCAGCTCAGGGGCAGATACGCAGTATTTT. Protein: CASSSGADTQYF.

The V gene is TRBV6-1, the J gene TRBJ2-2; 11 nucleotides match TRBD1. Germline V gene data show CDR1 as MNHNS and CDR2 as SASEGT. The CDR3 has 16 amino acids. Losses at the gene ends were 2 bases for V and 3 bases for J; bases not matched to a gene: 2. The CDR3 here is CASSEWGQGDTGELFF. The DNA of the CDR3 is TGTGCCAGCAGTGAATGGGGACAGGGGGACACCGGGGAGCTGTTTTTT.

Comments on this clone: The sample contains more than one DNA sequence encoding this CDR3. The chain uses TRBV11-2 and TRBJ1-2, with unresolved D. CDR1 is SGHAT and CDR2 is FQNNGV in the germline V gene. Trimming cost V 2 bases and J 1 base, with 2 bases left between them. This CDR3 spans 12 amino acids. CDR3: CASSLNNYGYTF. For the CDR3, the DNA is TGTGCCAGCAGCTTAAATAACTATGGCTACACCTTC.

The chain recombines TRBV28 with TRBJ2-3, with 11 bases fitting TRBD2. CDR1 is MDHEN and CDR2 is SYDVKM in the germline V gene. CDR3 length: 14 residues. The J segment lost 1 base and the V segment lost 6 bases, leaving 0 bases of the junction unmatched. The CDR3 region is CASRGLAGTDTQYF. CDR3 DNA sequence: TGTGCCAGCAGGGGACTAGCGGGCACAGATACGCAGTATTTT.

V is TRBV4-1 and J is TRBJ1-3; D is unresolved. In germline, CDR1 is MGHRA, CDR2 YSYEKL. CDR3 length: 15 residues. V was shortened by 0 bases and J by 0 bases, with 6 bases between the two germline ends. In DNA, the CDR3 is TGCGCCAGCAGCCAAGAGGCCCTCTCTGGAAACACCATATATTTT. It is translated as CASSQEALSGNTIYF.

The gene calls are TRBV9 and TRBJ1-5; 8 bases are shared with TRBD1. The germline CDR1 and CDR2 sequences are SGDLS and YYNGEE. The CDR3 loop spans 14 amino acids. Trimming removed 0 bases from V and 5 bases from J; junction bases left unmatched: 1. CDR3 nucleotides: TGTGCCAGCAGCGTAGGGACAGGGCATCAGCCCCAGCATTTT. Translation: CASSVGTGHQPQHF.